This is a list of T cell receptor beta chains from one sample in a study of naive and memory T cell subsets. TCRdb processed the UMI-ligation and nested PCR reads anew with MiXCR; each CDR3 protein has one entry. The data show about 100,000 distinct CDR3 sequences, 13% to 15% seen once. The specimen sequenced was naive CD8+ T cells from blood. The receptors shown here come from a human donor in good health. Both conserved end residues are part of each CDR3. The D gene is left open where the match is weak. Clone size is given for some rows only: seen once, a few or many times, or a class if the clone is expanded.

j_call clone_size d_call v_call cdr3_aa cdr3_nt
TRBJ2-7 - - TRBV4-2 CASNQDGGVAAGLYEQYF TGTGCCAGCAACCAAGATGGAGGGGTGGCGGCAGGCCTCTACGAGCAGTACTTC
TRBJ1-1 many - TRBV29-1 CSAVAANTEAFF TGCAGCGCGGTGGCCGCGAACACTGAAGCTTTCTTT
TRBJ2-1 many TRBD2 TRBV4-3 CASSLGLGSYNEQFF TGCGCCAGCAGCTTAGGACTAGGCTCCTACAATGAGCAGTTCTTC
TRBJ1-2 once - TRBV6-1 CASNDGDNGGYTF TGTGCCAGCAACGACGGGGACAATGGAGGCTACACCTTC
TRBJ1-2 few - TRBV19 CASSIAGNYGYTF TGTGCCAGTAGTATAGCAGGGAACTATGGCTACACCTTC
TRBJ2-6 few - TRBV27 CASTAGSAGANVLTF TGTGCCAGCACAGCAGGGTCCGCTGGGGCCAACGTCCTGACTTTC
TRBJ2-5 - TRBD2 TRBV20-1 CSAPGLAGKPQYQETQYF TGCAGTGCCCCCGGACTAGCGGGGAAACCCCAGTACCAAGAGACCCAGTACTTC
TRBJ2-7 - TRBD2 TRBV5-5 CASSLVGLAGLYEQYF TGTGCCAGCAGCTTGGTTGGTCTAGCGGGACTCTACGAGCAGTACTTC
TRBJ2-2 few TRBD2 TRBV12-3/TRBV12-4 CASSLRSSGSSGELFF TGTGCCAGCAGTTTAAGGTCTAGCGGGAGCTCGGGGGAGCTGTTTTTT
TRBJ2-2 many TRBD2 TRBV2 CASRGGTGELFF TGTGCCAGCAGGGGAGGGACCGGGGAGCTGTTTTTT
TRBJ2-2 - TRBD1 TRBV15 CATSSTRTGKKGIGELFF TGTGCCACCAGCAGCACTAGGACAGGGAAGAAGGGGATCGGGGAGCTGTTTTTT
TRBJ1-3 - TRBD1 TRBV28 CASSPKRTGLFSGNTIYF TGTGCCAGCAGCCCTAAACGGACAGGATTATTCTCTGGAAACACCATATATTTT
TRBJ2-1 many - TRBV7-9 CASSLLHDEQFF TGTGCCAGCAGCTTACTTCACGATGAGCAGTTCTTC
TRBJ2-1 - - TRBV2 CASIDQSYNEQFF TGTGCCAGCATCGATCAATCCTACAATGAGCAGTTCTTC
TRBJ2-3 few - TRBV4-3 CASSPWLGDSTDTQYF TGCGCCAGCAGCCCGTGGCTGGGGGATAGCACAGATACGCAGTATTTT
TRBJ2-7 many - TRBV7-9 CASSPAGDYRVYEQYF TGTGCCAGCAGCCCCGCGGGGGACTACAGGGTCTACGAGCAGTACTTC
TRBJ2-4 - - TRBV30 CAWSGGERQYF TGTGCCTGGAGTGGCGGGGAAAGGCAGTACTTC
TRBJ1-2 - - TRBV9 CASSSTQRDGYTF TGTGCCAGCAGCTCCACTCAAAGGGATGGCTACACCTTC
TRBJ1-1 - - TRBV28 CASSFNRRSTLF TGTGCCAGCAGTTTCAACCGTCGATCCACTCTCTTT
TRBJ2-6 - - TRBV19 CASRPGAAGANVLTF TGTGCCAGCCGCCCTGGGGCGGCTGGGGCCAACGTCCTGACTTTC
TRBJ2-7 few TRBD2 TRBV19 CASSAGGSSYEQYF TGTGCCAGTAGCGCCGGGGGGAGCTCCTACGAGCAGTACTTC
TRBJ2-1 - TRBD2 TRBV23-1 CASSHYRTSGRNTYNEQFF TGCGCCAGCAGTCATTACCGGACTAGCGGGAGGAACACCTACAATGAGCAGTTCTTC